Listed below are T cell receptor beta chains from one sample, sequenced in a study of T cell changes during pregnancy in multiple sclerosis. Assay: immunoSEQ multiplex PCR; the TCRdb copy retains only in-frame clones and omits some. The repertoire holds approximately 82,000 clones, with 75% to 95% as singletons. The sample was CD4+ T cells from peripheral blood mononuclear cells, taken in the second trimester of pregnancy. These receptors originate from a female donor with multiple sclerosis, enrolled in a pregnancy study. The CDR3 runs from the conserved cysteine through the conserved F or W. D genes are given only for firm matches. Where a row states a size, it is once, few, many or the class of an expanded clone; other rows omit it.

d_call: .; cdr3_length: 12; clone_size: .; j_call: TRBJ1-1; v_call: TRBV5-1; cdr3_aa: CASSVEGVEAFF; cdr3_nt: TGCGCCAGCAGCGTCGAGGGGGTTGAAGCTTTCTTT
d_call: .; cdr3_length: 14; clone_size: .; j_call: TRBJ2-3; v_call: TRBV6-1; cdr3_aa: CASSEGGALDTQYF; cdr3_nt: TGTGCCAGCAGTGAAGGTGGGGCCCTAGATACGCAGTATTTT
d_call: .; cdr3_length: 13; clone_size: .; j_call: TRBJ2-7; v_call: TRBV5-6; cdr3_aa: CASSFPDRYEQYF; cdr3_nt: TGTGCCAGCAGCTTCCCCGACAGATACGAGCAGTACTTC
d_call: .; cdr3_length: 14; clone_size: .; j_call: TRBJ1-2; v_call: TRBV6-1; cdr3_aa: CASSIQVSGYGYTF; cdr3_nt: TGTGCCAGCAGTATACAGGTCTCCGGCTATGGCTACACCTTC
d_call: .; cdr3_length: 14; clone_size: few; j_call: TRBJ1-1; v_call: TRBV19; cdr3_aa: CASSIAGENTEAFF; cdr3_nt: TGTGCCAGTAGTATTGCAGGGGAGAACACTGAAGCTTTCTTT
d_call: TRBD1; cdr3_length: 15; clone_size: .; j_call: TRBJ2-5; v_call: TRBV9; cdr3_aa: CASSVGGQGQETQYF; cdr3_nt: TGTGCCAGCAGCGTAGGGGGACAGGGGCAAGAGACCCAGTACTTC
d_call: TRBD1; cdr3_length: 15; clone_size: .; j_call: TRBJ1-6; v_call: TRBV7-9; cdr3_aa: CASSLRQGADSPLHF; cdr3_nt: TGTGCCAGCAGCTTGCGACAGGGGGCTGATTCACCCCTCCACTTT
d_call: TRBD2; cdr3_length: 16; clone_size: .; j_call: TRBJ2-3; v_call: TRBV9; cdr3_aa: CASSVEWAGGADTQYF; cdr3_nt: TGTGCCAGCAGCGTAGAATGGGCGGGGGGGGCAGATACGCAGTATTTT
d_call: .; cdr3_length: 15; clone_size: .; j_call: TRBJ1-2; v_call: TRBV9; cdr3_aa: CASSGRTTGVYGYTF; cdr3_nt: TGTGCCAGCAGCGGGAGGACTACAGGAGTCTATGGCTACACCTTC
d_call: TRBD1; cdr3_length: 16; clone_size: .; j_call: TRBJ2-7; v_call: TRBV7-6; cdr3_aa: CASSATYRDRGPEQYF; cdr3_nt: TGTGCCAGCAGCGCGACTTACCGGGACAGGGGGCCCGAGCAGTACTTC
d_call: TRBD1; cdr3_length: 14; clone_size: .; j_call: TRBJ1-4; v_call: TRBV10-3; cdr3_aa: CAISNQGGSEKLFF; cdr3_nt: TGTGCCATCAGCAATCAGGGGGGTAGTGAAAAACTGTTTTTT
d_call: .; cdr3_length: 13; clone_size: .; j_call: TRBJ2-3; v_call: TRBV27; cdr3_aa: CASHRVGTDTQYF; cdr3_nt: TGTGCCAGCCACAGGGTGGGCACAGATACGCAGTATTTT
d_call: .; cdr3_length: 16; clone_size: .; j_call: TRBJ2-1; v_call: TRBV2; cdr3_aa: CASSVEAPRRGNEQFF; cdr3_nt: TGTGCCAGCAGTGTTGAGGCCCCCCGACGTGGCAATGAGCAGTTCTTC
d_call: .; cdr3_length: 13; clone_size: once; j_call: TRBJ1-3; v_call: TRBV28; cdr3_aa: CASSPGLRNTIYF; cdr3_nt: TGTGCCAGCAGCCCCGGACTGAGAAACACCATATATTTT
d_call: TRBD2; cdr3_length: 17; clone_size: .; j_call: TRBJ2-7; v_call: TRBV5-1; cdr3_aa: CASSLVRSGRLGIEQYF; cdr3_nt: TGCGCCAGCAGCTTGGTACGGAGCGGGAGGTTGGGCATCGAGCAGTACTTC
d_call: .; cdr3_length: 14; clone_size: .; j_call: TRBJ2-2; v_call: TRBV28; cdr3_aa: CASRRHTNTGELFF; cdr3_nt: TGTGCCAGCAGACGACACACCAACACCGGGGAGCTGTTTTTT
d_call: .; cdr3_length: 15; clone_size: .; j_call: TRBJ1-6; v_call: TRBV12-2; cdr3_aa: CASRFRQGDNSPLHF; cdr3_nt: TGTGCAAGTCGCTTTAGACAGGGTGATAATTCACCCCTCCACTTT
d_call: TRBD2; cdr3_length: 16; clone_size: .; j_call: TRBJ2-2; v_call: TRBV7-9; cdr3_aa: CASSPSGRAPGGELFF; cdr3_nt: TGTGCCAGCAGCCCTAGCGGGAGGGCCCCCGGCGGGGAGCTGTTTTTT
d_call: .; cdr3_length: 13; clone_size: .; j_call: TRBJ2-1; v_call: TRBV12-5; cdr3_aa: CASGLVHNNEQFF; cdr3_nt: TGTGCTAGTGGTTTGGTCCACAACAATGAGCAGTTCTTC
d_call: TRBD2; cdr3_length: 15; clone_size: .; j_call: TRBJ2-1; v_call: TRBV5-4; cdr3_aa: CASSFRTSGANEQFF; cdr3_nt: TGTGCCAGCAGCTTTCGGACTAGCGGGGCGAATGAGCAGTTCTTC
d_call: TRBD1; cdr3_length: 14; clone_size: .; j_call: TRBJ1-5; v_call: TRBV12-5; cdr3_aa: CASGPGQDNQPQHF; cdr3_nt: TGTGCTAGTGGACCCGGACAGGACAATCAGCCCCAGCATTTT
d_call: .; cdr3_length: 13; clone_size: .; j_call: TRBJ1-1; v_call: TRBV29-1; cdr3_aa: CSVAMTGNTEAFF; cdr3_nt: TGCAGCGTCGCTATGACAGGGAACACTGAAGCTTTCTTT
d_call: TRBD1; cdr3_length: 14; clone_size: .; j_call: TRBJ1-1; v_call: TRBV27; cdr3_aa: CASSRGQGNTEAFF; cdr3_nt: TGTGCCAGCAGTCGGGGACAGGGGAACACTGAAGCTTTCTTT